This TCR beta chain derives from a study of shared T cell receptors in the human thymus. Sequenced by immunoSEQ multiplex PCR; TCRdb stores in-frame clones only, minus some. The repertoire holds 500,000 to 850,000 clones, with 87% as singletons. CDR1 is SGHTA, CDR2 FQGTGA, per germline. V was shortened by 1 base and J by 2 bases, with 5 bases between the two germline ends. This CDR3 comprises 13 residues. In addition, the sample was reused for a study of human thymus T cells. That report notes: Reports from related research described highly overlapping thymic repertoires among unrelated individuals.

V usage is TRBV7-3 and J usage is TRBJ2-5; D uncertain. Sample: thymocytes. The receptor comes from a boy under three years old with a congenital heart defect. Written as DNA, the CDR3 is TGTGCCAGCAGCTTAAGGCGGCAAGAGACCCAGTACTTC. This codes for CASSLRRQETQYF.